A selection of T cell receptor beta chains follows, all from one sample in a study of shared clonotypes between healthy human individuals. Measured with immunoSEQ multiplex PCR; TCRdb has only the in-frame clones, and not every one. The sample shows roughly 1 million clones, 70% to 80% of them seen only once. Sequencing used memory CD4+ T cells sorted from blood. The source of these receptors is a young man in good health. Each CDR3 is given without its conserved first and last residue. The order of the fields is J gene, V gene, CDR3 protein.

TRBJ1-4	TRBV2	ASSVRQGTNEKLF
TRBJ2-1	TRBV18	ASSTQIDSYNEQF
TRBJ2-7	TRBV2	ASSEHRGSYEQY
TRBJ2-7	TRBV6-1	ASSEERRGASYEQY
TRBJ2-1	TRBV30	AAPDRANEQF
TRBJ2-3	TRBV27	ASSLEGTRTDTQY
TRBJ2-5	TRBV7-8	ASSHTGTGVLETQY
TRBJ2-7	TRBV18	ASSPSTEKQY
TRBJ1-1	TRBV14	ASSQVQVVF
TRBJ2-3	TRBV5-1	ASSSGLAGGNTDTQY
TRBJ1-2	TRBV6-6	ASSPTGSGYT
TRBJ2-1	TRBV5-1	ASSLTGTGYNEQF
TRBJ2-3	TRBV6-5	ASSWTSGTDTQY
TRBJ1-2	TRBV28	ASSLEGANYGYT
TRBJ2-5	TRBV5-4	ASSGAIAETQY
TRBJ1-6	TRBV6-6	ASVPRSSYNSPLH
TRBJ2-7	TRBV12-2	ASRLDRDRGNEQY
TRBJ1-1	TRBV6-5	ASRQSGGGTEAF
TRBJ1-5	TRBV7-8	ASSPDQWGLKPQH
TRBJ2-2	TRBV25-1	ASSESYRGSVGELF
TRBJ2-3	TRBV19	ASSDRFGSDTQY
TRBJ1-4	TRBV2	ASVEGLTTNEKLF
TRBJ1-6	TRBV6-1	ASSEGDLRRSPLH
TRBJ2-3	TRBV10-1	ASSDTGGPDTQY
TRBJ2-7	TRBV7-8	ASSFAGLAGGPRSYEQY
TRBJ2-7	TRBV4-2	ASSQEAAIGGRAGEQY
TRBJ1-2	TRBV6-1	ASSRDGYGYT
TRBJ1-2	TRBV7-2	ASSFNYGYT
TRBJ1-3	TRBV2	ASHASGNTIY
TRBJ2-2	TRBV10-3	AIGTSGTGELF
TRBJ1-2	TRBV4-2	ASSQENLGYGYT
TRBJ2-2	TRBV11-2	ASSLGQNTGELF
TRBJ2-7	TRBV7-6	ASSETGAYEQY
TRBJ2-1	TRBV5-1	ASSLSRTGAETEQF
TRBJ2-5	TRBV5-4	ASSFGTGPQETQY
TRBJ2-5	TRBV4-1	ASSQDRAGWETQY
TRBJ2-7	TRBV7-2	ASSLVFPAPGY
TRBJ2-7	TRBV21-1	ASSKVPSGRREQY
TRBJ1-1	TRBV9	ASSPRQGAGTEAF
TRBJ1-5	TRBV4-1	ASSQDGQGNQPQH
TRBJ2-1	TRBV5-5	ASRLGLATGGGYNEQF
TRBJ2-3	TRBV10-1	ASSRDFVDTQY
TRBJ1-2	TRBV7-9	ASGVYGYT
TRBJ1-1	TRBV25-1	ASSEIWNTEAF
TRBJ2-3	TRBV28	ASSRDRGWTDTQY
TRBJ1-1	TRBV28	ASSSGGHLNTEAF
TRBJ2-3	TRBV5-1	ASSLGGGAADTQY
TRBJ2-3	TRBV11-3	ASSLEGRGAFDTQY
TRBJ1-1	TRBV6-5	ASSYSGRGRGPEAF